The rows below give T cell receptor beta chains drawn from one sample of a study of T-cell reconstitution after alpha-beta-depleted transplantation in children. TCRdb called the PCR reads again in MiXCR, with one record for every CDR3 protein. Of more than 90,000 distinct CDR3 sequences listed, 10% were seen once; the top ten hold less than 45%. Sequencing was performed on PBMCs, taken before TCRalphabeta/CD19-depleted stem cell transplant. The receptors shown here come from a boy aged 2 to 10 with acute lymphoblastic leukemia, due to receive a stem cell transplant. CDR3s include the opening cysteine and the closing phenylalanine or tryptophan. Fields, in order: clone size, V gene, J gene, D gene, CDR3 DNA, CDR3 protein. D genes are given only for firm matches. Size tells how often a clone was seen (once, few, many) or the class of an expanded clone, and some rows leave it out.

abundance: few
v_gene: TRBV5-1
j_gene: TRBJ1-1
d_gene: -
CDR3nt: TGCGCCAGCAGCTTGGCCGGTTTGGGGAACACTGAAGCTTTCTTT
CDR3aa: CASSLAGLGNTEAFF

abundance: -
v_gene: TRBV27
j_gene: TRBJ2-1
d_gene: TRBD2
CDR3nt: TGTGCCAGCAGGGCCGGGACTAGCTCCTACAATGAGCAGTTCTTC
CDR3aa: CASRAGTSSYNEQFF

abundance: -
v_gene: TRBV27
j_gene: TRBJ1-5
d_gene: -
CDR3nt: TGTGCCAGCAGTCAACAGGGACTCAATCAGCCCCAGCATTTT
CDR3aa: CASSQQGLNQPQHF

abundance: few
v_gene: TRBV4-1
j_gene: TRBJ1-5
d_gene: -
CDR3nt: TGCGCCAGCAGCCGAGCAGGCTATCAGCCCCAGCATTTT
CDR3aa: CASSRAGYQPQHF

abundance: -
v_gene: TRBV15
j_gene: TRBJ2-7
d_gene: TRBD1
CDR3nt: TGTGCCACCAGCCCTCGGTGGGGACAGGGATACGAGCAGTACTTC
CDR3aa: CATSPRWGQGYEQYF

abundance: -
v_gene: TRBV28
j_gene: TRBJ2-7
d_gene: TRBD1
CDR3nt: TGTGCCAGCAGTTTCAGGGGGTTATACTACGAGCAGTACTTC
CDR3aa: CASSFRGLYYEQYF

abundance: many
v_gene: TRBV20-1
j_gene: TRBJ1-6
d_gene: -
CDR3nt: TGCAGTGCGCGGGGTCTTGGGAATTCACCCCTCCACTTT
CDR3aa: CSARGLGNSPLHF

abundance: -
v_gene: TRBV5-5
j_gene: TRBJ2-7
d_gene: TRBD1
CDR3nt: TGTGCCAGCGCCCCCAGGGGGAGAGAAGTTTACGAGCAGTACTTC
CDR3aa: CASAPRGREVYEQYF

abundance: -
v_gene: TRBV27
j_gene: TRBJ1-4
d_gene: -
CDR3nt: TGTGCCAGCAGTTTTTTGGCCGGGGGTAATGAAAAACTGTTTTTT
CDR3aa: CASSFLAGGNEKLFF

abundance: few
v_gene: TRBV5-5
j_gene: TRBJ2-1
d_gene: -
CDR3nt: TGTGCCAGCGCCCTTGGGAAGTCCCATGAGCAGTTCTTC
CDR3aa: CASALGKSHEQFF

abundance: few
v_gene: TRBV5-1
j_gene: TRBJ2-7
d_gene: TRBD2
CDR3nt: TGCGCCAGCAGCGTCTCAGGACTAGCGGGAGTAACCGAGCAGTACTTC
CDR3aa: CASSVSGLAGVTEQYF

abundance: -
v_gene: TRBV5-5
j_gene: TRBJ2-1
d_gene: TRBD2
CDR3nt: TGTGCCAGCAGCGAACTCCGGGACTACCTCGGGAAGCAGTTCTTC
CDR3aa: CASSELRDYLGKQFF

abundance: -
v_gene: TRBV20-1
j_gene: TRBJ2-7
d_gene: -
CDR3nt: TGCAGTGGTGCCCTGGGGGGACTTGGGGCCTACGAGCAGTACTTC
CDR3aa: CSGALGGLGAYEQYF

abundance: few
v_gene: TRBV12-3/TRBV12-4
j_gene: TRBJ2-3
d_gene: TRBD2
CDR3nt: TGTGCCAGCAGATCAAGCGGGGTCACAGATACGCAGTATTTT
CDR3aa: CASRSSGVTDTQYF

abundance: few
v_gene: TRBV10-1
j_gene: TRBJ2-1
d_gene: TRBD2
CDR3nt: TGCGCCAGCAGTGAAGGTACGGGCCCGGGGGGCAATGAGCAGTTCTTC
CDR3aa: CASSEGTGPGGNEQFF

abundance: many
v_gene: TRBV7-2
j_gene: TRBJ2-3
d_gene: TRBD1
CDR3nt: TGTGCCAGCAGCTACAGGGGAAGGACAGATACGCAGTATTTT
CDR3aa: CASSYRGRTDTQYF

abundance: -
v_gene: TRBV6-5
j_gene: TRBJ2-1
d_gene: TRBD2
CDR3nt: TGTGCCAGCAGAAGAAGGACTAGCGGGAACTACAATGAGCAGTTCTTC
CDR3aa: CASRRRTSGNYNEQFF

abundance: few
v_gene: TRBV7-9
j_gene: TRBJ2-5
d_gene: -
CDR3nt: TGTGCCAGCAGCCGGGGGGCGGAAGAGACCCAGTACTTC
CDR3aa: CASSRGAEETQYF

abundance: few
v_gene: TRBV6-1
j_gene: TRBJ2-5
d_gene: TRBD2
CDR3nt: TGTGCCAGCAGTGAAGCACTAGCGGGAGAAGGGGGAGAGACCCAGTACTTC
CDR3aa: CASSEALAGEGGETQYF

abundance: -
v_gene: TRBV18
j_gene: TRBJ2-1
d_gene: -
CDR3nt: TGTGCCAGCTCACCGACAGCTAATGAGCAGTTCTTC
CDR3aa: CASSPTANEQFF

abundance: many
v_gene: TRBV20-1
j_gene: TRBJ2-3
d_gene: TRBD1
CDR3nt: TGCAGTGCTAGAAGACAGGGACCAGATACGCAGTATTTT
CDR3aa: CSARRQGPDTQYF

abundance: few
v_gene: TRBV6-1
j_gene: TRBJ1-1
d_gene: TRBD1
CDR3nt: TGTGCCAGCAGTGGGGGGACAGGCGTTGTAAAAAGTCGCGCTTTCTTT
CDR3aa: CASSGGTGVVKSRAFF

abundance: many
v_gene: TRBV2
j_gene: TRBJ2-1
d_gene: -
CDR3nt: TGTGCCAGCAAGCATAGGGGGAGTTGGGGTGAGCAGTTCTTC
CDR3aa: CASKHRGSWGEQFF

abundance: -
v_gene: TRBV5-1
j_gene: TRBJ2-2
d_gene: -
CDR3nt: TGCGCCAGCAGCTTGGCTTGGGGGGAGCTGTTTTTT
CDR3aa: CASSLAWGELFF

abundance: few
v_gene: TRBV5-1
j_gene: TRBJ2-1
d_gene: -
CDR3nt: TGCGCCAGCAGCGTAACAGAGAGGGTCTACAATGAGCAGTTCTTC
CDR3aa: CASSVTERVYNEQFF

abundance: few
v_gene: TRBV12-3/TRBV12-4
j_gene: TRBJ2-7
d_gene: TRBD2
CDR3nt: TGTGCCAGCAGTTGGACAGGGTTTCGACTAGCGGGAGGGCCGAACGAGCAGTACTTC
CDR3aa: CASSWTGFRLAGGPNEQYF

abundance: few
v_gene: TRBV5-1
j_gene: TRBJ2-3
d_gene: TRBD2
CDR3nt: TGCGCCAGCAGGACTAGCGGAGACAGCACAGATACGCAGTATTTT
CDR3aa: CASRTSGDSTDTQYF

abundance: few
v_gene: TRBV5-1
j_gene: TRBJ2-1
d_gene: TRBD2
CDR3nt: TGCGCCAGCAGCTTGGTCGCACTAGCGGAGAATGAGCAGTTCTTC
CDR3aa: CASSLVALAENEQFF

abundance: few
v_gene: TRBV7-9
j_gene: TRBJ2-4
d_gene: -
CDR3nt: TGTGCCAGCAGCCCGTTGGACGGCTTCCGAAACATTCAGTACTTC
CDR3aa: CASSPLDGFRNIQYF